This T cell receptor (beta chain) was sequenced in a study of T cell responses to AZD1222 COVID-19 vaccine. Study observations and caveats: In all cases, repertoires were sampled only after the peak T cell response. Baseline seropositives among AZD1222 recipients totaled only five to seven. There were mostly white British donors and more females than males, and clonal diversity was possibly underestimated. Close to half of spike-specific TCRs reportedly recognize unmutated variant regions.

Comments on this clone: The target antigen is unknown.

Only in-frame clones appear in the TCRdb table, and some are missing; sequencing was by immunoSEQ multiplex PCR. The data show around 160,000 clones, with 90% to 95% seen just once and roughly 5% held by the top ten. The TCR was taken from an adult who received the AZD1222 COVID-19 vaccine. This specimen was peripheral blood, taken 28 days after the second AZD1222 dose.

CDR3 sequence: CASSVAGDPDTQYF. The CDR3 region has the DNA TGTGCCAGCAGCGTAGCGGGGGACCCAGATACGCAGTATTTT. V is TRBV9 and J is TRBJ2-3, with a weak D call TRBD2 (6 bases). CDR1 and CDR2 from the germline V gene are SGDLS and YYNGEE. V lost 0 bases to trimming and J lost 4 bases, with 9 bases between them. There are 14 residues in the CDR3.